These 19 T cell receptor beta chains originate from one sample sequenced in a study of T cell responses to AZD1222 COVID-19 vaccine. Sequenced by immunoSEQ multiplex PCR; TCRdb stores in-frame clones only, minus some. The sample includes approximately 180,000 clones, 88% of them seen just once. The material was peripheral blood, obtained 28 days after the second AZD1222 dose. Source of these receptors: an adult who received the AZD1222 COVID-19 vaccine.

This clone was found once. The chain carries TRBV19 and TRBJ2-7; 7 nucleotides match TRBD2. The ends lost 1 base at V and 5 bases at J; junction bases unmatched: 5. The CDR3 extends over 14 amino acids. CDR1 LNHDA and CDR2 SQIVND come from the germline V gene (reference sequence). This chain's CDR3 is CASSIGGRANEQYF. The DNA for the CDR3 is TGTGCCAGTAGTATAGGTGGGAGGGCCAACGAGCAGTACTTC.

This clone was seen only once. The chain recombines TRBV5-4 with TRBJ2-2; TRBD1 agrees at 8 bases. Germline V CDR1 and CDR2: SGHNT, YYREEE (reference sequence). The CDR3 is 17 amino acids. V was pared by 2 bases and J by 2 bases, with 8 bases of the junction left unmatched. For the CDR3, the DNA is TGTGCCAGCAGCTTTGGCAGGGGGCCCGCAAACACCGGGGAGCTGTTTTTT. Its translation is CASSFGRGPANTGELFF.

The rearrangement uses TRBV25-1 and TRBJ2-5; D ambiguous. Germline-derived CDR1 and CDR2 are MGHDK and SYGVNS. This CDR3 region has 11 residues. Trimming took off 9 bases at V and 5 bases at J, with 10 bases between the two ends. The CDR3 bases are TGTGCCAGTAGCTTTGAGGAGACCCAGTACTTC. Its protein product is CASSFEETQYF. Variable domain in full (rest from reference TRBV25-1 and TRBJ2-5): EADIYQTPRYLVIGTGKKITLECSQTMGHDKMYWYQQDPGMELHLIHYSYGVNSTEKGDLSSESTVSRIRTEHFPLTLESARPSHTSQYLCASSFEETQYFGPGTRLLVL.

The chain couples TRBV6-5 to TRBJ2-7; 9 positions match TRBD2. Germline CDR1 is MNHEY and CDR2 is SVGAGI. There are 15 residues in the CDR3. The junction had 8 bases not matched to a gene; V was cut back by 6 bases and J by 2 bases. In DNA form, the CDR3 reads TGTGCCAGCAGCCGCGGACTAGCGCTTACCTACGAGCAGTACTTC. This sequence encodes CASSRGLALTYEQYF.

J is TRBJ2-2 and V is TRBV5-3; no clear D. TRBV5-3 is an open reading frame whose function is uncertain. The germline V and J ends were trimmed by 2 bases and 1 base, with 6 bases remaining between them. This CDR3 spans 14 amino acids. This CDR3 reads CARSFKGNTGELFF. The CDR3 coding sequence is TGTGCCAGAAGCTTTAAAGGGAACACCGGGGAGCTGTTTTTT.

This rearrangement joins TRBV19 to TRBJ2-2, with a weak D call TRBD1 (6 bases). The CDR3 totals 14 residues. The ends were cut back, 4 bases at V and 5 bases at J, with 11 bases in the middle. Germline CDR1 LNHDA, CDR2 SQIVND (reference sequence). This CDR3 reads CASSTGTSTGELFF. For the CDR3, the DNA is TGTGCCAGTAGTACCGGGACATCAACCGGGGAGCTGTTTTTT.

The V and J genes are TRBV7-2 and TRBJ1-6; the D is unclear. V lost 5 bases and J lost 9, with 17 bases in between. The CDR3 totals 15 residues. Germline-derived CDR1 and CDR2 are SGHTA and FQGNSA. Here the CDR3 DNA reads TGTGCCAGCAGCGCAAGAAGAGGGAGAGGTTCACCCCTCCACTTT. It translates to CASSARRGRGSPLHF.

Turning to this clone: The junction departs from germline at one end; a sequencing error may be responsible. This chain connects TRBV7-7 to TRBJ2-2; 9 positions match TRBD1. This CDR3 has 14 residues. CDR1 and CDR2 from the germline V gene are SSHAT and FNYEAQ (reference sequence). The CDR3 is CASSPGQGTGELFF. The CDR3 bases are TGTGCTAGCAGCCCGGGACAGGGTACCGGGGAGCTGTTTTTT.

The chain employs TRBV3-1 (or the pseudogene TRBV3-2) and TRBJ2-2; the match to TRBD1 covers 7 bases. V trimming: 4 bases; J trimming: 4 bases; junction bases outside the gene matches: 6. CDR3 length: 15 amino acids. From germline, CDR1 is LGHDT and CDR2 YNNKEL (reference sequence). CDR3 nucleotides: TGTGCCAGCAGCCGGCAGGGGGAAGCCACCGGGGAGCTGTTTTTT. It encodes CASSRQGEATGELFF.

CDR3 amino acids: CASSGGGSYEQYF. The CDR3 nucleotides are TGTGCCAGCAGCGGGGGGGGATCCTACGAGCAGTACTTC. The genes are TRBV11-3 and TRBJ2-7, with 7 bases matching TRBD2. The germline V gene has CDR1 SGHNT and CDR2 YENEEA. The CDR3 covers 13 residues. Losses at the gene ends were 5 bases for V and 1 base for J; bases not matched to a gene: 2.

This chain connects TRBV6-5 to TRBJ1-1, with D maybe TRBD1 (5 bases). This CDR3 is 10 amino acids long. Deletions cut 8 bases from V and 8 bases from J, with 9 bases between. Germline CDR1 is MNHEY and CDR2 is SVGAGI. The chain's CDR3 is CASAGSEAFF. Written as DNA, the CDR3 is TGTGCCAGCGCAGGGTCGGAAGCTTTCTTT.

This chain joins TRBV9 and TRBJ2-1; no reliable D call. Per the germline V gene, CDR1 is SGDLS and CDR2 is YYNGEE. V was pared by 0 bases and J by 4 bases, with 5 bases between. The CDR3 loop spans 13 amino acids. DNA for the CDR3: TGTGCCAGCAGCGTAGGAGCATACAATGAGCAGTTCTTC. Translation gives CASSVGAYNEQFF.

CDR3 coding DNA: TGTGCCAGCAGCACGGGACAGGGGGTGGGTGAGCAGTTCTTC. This codes for CASSTGQGVGEQFF. The chain has TRBV3-1 (or the pseudogene TRBV3-2) and TRBJ2-1, with 11 bases identical to TRBD1. J was trimmed by 9 bases and V by 5 bases; bases with no gene match: 6. The CDR3 contains 14 residues. Germline-derived CDR1 and CDR2 are LGHDT and YNNKEL (reference sequence).

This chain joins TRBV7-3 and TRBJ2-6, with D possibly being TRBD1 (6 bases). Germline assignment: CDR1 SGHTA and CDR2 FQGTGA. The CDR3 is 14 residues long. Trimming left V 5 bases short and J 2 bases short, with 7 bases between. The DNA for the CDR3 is TGTGCCAGCAGCCCAGGGGCTGGGGCCAACGTCCTGACTTTC. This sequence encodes CASSPGAGANVLTF.

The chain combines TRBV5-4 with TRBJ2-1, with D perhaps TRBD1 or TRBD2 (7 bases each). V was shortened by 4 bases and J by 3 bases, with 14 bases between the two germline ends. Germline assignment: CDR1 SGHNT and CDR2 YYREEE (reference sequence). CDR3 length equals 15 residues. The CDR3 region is CASSQGGAGYNEQFF. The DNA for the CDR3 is TGTGCCAGCAGCCAGGGGGGGGCGGGCTACAATGAGCAGTTCTTC.

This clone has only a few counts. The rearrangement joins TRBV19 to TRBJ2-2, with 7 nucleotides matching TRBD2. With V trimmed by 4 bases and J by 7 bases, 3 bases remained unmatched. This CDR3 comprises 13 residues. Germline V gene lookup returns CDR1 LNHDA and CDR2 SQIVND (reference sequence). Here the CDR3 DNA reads TGTGCCAGTAGTACGACTAGCCTCGGGGAGCTGTTTTTT. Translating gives CASSTTSLGELFF.

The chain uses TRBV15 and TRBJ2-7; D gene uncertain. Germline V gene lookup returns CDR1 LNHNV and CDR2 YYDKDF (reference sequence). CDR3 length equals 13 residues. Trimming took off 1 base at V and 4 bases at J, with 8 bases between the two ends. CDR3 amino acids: CATSRGVGYEQYF. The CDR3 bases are TGTGCCACCAGCAGAGGGGTGGGGTACGAGCAGTACTTC.

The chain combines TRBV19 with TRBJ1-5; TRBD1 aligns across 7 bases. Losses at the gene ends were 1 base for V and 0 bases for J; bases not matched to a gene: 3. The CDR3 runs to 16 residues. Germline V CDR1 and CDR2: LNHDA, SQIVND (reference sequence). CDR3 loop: CASSIGQGNSNQPQHF. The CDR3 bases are TGTGCCAGTAGTATAGGACAGGGAAATAGCAATCAGCCCCAGCATTTT.

In nucleotides, the CDR3 is TGTGCCAGCAGCCGCCCGGTAGGACTAGATACGCAGTATTTT. Residues: CASSRPVGLDTQYF. The J gene is TRBJ2-3, the V gene TRBV11-2, with D perhaps TRBD2 (5 bases). The V gene lost 5 bases and the J gene lost 5 bases, with 14 bases spanning the gap. Germline values: CDR1 SGHAT, CDR2 FQNNGV. This CDR3 is built from 14 residues.